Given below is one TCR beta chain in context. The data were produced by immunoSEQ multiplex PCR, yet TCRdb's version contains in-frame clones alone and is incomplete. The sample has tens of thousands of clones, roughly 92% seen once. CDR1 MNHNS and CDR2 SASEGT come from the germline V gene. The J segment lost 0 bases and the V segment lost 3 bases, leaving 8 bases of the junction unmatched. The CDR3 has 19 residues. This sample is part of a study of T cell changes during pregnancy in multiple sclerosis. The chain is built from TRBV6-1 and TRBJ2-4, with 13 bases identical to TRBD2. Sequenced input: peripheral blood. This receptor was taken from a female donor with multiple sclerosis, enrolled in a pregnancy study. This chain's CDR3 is CASSDDRTSGGLAKNIQYF. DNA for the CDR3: TGTGCCAGCAGTGATGACCGGACTAGCGGGGGTCTAGCCAAAAACATTCAGTACTTC.